These T cell receptor beta chains were read from a single sample in a study of blood T cell repertoires in COVID-19. Assay used: immunoSEQ multiplex PCR; TCRdb lists only in-frame clones, some missing. The sample has 90,000 to 120,000 clones; 88% are singletons. Sequencing was carried out using peripheral blood. The receptors were sampled from a woman aged 60 to 75 with acute or convalescent COVID-19. Each CDR3 is given with its conserved first and last residue. A D gene is named only where the DNA matches it firmly. Size is omitted from some rows. Given values are once, few, many or a class for expanded clones.

j_call clone_size v_call d_call cdr3_nt cdr3_aa
TRBJ2-3 NA TRBV3-1/TRBV3-2 TRBD2 TGTGCCAGCAGTCGAAAAGTAGCGGGAGCGGATACGCAGTATTTT CASSRKVAGADTQYF
TRBJ1-3 NA TRBV7-2 NA TGTGCCAGCAGCCTGACAGGCCGCTCTGGAAACACCATATATTTT CASSLTGRSGNTIYF
TRBJ1-1 NA TRBV5-4 TRBD1 TGTGCCAGCAGCGACACCGGGACAGGGCCCGCTTTCTTT CASSDTGTGPAFF
TRBJ1-1 NA TRBV12-5 NA TGTGCTAGTGGACAGGGTGGCACTGAAGCTTTCTTT CASGQGGTEAFF
TRBJ2-1 NA TRBV12-3/TRBV12-4 TRBD2 TGTGCCAGCAGCCTAGCGGGACGGGGTGAGCAGTTCTTC CASSLAGRGEQFF
TRBJ2-2 NA TRBV5-1 NA TGCGCCAGCAGCCGGGGGTGGGACACCGGGGAGCTGTTTTTT CASSRGWDTGELFF
TRBJ2-3 NA TRBV5-1 TRBD2 TGCGCCAGCAGCTTGGGAAATAGCGGGAGCGCAGATACGCAGTATTTT CASSLGNSGSADTQYF
TRBJ1-2 NA TRBV19 NA TGTGCCAGTAGTCCAGGACTGGGAGGCTACACCTTC CASSPGLGGYTF
TRBJ2-3 NA TRBV28 TRBD2 TGTGCCAGCCGGGGGCGGGAGGGCCTGCGGGGCGCAGATACGCAGTATTTT CASRGREGLRGADTQYF
TRBJ2-1 NA TRBV24-1 TRBD2 TGTGCCACCAGTGATTTCAAGCGGGGATCCGAGCAGTTCTTC CATSDFKRGSEQFF
TRBJ2-7 NA TRBV28 TRBD1 TGTGCCAGCAGTCCAACCGGGACAGTAAGGTTCGAGCAGTACTTC CASSPTGTVRFEQYF
TRBJ2-1 NA TRBV19 TRBD2 TGTGCCAGTAGTAGTCTAGCGGGGCAAGCCTACAATGAGCAGTTCTTC CASSSLAGQAYNEQFF
TRBJ1-5 NA TRBV19 NA TGTGCCAGTAACCCGGAGGGATCGAGCAATCAGCCCCAGCATTTT CASNPEGSSNQPQHF
TRBJ1-2 NA TRBV30 TRBD1 TGTGCCTGGAGTGTACGACAGGGGGCCCAGAATGGCTACACCTTC CAWSVRQGAQNGYTF
TRBJ1-1 few TRBV28 NA TGTGCCAGCAGCCCTAGACGGAGGCAGATGGCTGAAGCTTTCTTT CASSPRRRQMAEAFF
TRBJ2-5 NA TRBV29-1 NA TGCAGCTCCGTTGGGGCCCAAGAGACCCAGTACTTC CSSVGAQETQYF
TRBJ2-1 NA TRBV14 NA TGTGCCAGCAGCCAAGTCAGTCTAGCCTCCGTCGGTGAGCAGTTCTTC CASSQVSLASVGEQFF
TRBJ2-1 NA TRBV6-6 TRBD2 TGTGCCAGCAGGATAGGACTAGCGGGACCCATGGGTGAGCAGTTCTTC CASRIGLAGPMGEQFF
TRBJ2-1 once TRBV28 TRBD2 TGTGCCAGCAGTTTTGGACTAGCGAGCAATGAGCAGTTCTTC CASSFGLASNEQFF
TRBJ2-1 NA TRBV28 NA TGTGCCAGCAGCCAACCGGGACTCCTCTCCTACAATGAGCAGTTCTTC CASSQPGLLSYNEQFF
TRBJ1-4 NA TRBV7-9 NA TGTGCCAGCAGCTTAGGCAAACAGAAACTGTTTTTT CASSLGKQKLFF
TRBJ1-6 NA TRBV18 NA TGTGCCAGCTCACCAGCAGGGAACAATTCACCCCTCCACTTT CASSPAGNNSPLHF
TRBJ1-5 once TRBV21-1 NA TGTGCCAGCGGGGACCGGACAGATAATCAGCCCCAGCATTTT CASGDRTDNQPQHF
TRBJ2-7 few TRBV19 NA TGTGCCAGTAGTTCGGGACTGACCTACGAGCAGTACTTC CASSSGLTYEQYF
TRBJ2-3 NA TRBV9 TRBD2 TGTGCCAGCAGCGTAGGACGCGGGACTACCTACACAGATACGCAGTATTTT CASSVGRGTTYTDTQYF
TRBJ2-1 NA TRBV4-1 TRBD2 TGCGCCAGCAGCCAAGAGCCTAGCGGGACCTACAATGAGCAGTTCTTC CASSQEPSGTYNEQFF
TRBJ2-3 NA TRBV6-6 NA TGTGCCAGCAGTTTGTCGTCAGATACGCAGTATTTT CASSLSSDTQYF
TRBJ2-1 NA TRBV2 NA TGTGCCAGCAGTGCTGGGCCGCGGGCCTCCTGGAAATACAATGAGCAGTTCTTC CASSAGPRASWKYNEQFF
TRBJ1-2 NA TRBV27 NA TGTGCCAGCAGTTTATCTCGGGAGTCCAACTATGGCTACACCTTC CASSLSRESNYGYTF
TRBJ2-1 NA TRBV28 TRBD2 TGTGCCAGCAGTTACCCCCCGGGACTAGCGGAATCCTTGAACTACAATGAGCAGTTCTTC CASSYPPGLAESLNYNEQFF
TRBJ2-1 NA TRBV29-1 TRBD2 TGCAGCGTAACGAGCGGGAGTGGGTATGAGCAGTTCTTC CSVTSGSGYEQFF
TRBJ2-1 NA TRBV5-4 TRBD2 TGTGCCAGCAGCATCGGGACTAGCGGGACCTACAATGAGCAGTTCTTC CASSIGTSGTYNEQFF
TRBJ2-4 NA TRBV28 TRBD1 TGTGCCAGCAGTTCAGGGGGCTCCGGCAAAAACATTCAGTACTTC CASSSGGSGKNIQYF
TRBJ2-1 NA TRBV18 TRBD2 TGTGCCAGCTCCCCCTACCTAGCGGGAGTTGGCGATGAGCAGTTCTTC CASSPYLAGVGDEQFF
TRBJ1-2 NA TRBV9 TRBD1 TGTGCCAGCAGCGCAACCGGGACAGGGTCTTACTATGGCTACACCTTC CASSATGTGSYYGYTF
TRBJ1-3 once TRBV7-6 TRBD1 TGTGCCAGCAGCCCAGGGGGCCACAGCTCTGGAAACACCATATATTTT CASSPGGHSSGNTIYF
TRBJ2-1 few TRBV19 NA TGTGCCAGTAGTGTGGGAGGCACCTACAATGAGCAGTTCTTC CASSVGGTYNEQFF
TRBJ2-3 NA TRBV28 TRBD1 TGTGCCAGCAGTTTCGGGGCCAGGGGGACAGATACGCAGTATTTT CASSFGARGTDTQYF
TRBJ1-3 NA TRBV5-8 NA TGTGCCAGCAGCTTGGCCCCCGGGGTTGGAAACACCATATATTTT CASSLAPGVGNTIYF
TRBJ1-5 NA TRBV2 TRBD1 TGTGCCAGCAGGCCTGGGACAGTCCTCAATCAGCCCCAGCATTTT CASRPGTVLNQPQHF
TRBJ2-1 NA TRBV29-1 NA TGCAGCGTTCCGAATCGGTTTGAGCAGTTCTTC CSVPNRFEQFF
TRBJ2-5 NA TRBV24-1 TRBD1 TGTGCCACCAGTGATCCGGACAGGGGGCGATGGCAAGAGACCCAGTACTTC CATSDPDRGRWQETQYF
TRBJ1-5 NA TRBV5-4 NA TGTGCCAGCAGCTCCCAGGGGAATCAGCCCCAGCATTTT CASSSQGNQPQHF
TRBJ2-1 NA TRBV15 TRBD2 TGTGCCACCAGCAGAAGAGTGGCGGGAGGGAAGGATGAGCAGTTCTTC CATSRRVAGGKDEQFF
TRBJ2-1 NA TRBV7-9 NA TGTGCCAGCAGCTTAGCCGGGGGACCCTACAATGAGCAGTTCTTC CASSLAGGPYNEQFF
TRBJ2-2 NA TRBV6-1 NA TGTGCCAGCAGTGAATTTGGGCAGACTAAGCTGTTTTTT CASSEFGQTKLFF
TRBJ2-3 NA TRBV7-9 TRBD2 TGTGCCAGCAGCTTGGGGGGGATCACAGATACGCAGTATTTT CASSLGGITDTQYF
TRBJ1-1 NA TRBV3-1/TRBV3-2 TRBD1 TGTGCCAGCAGCCAGGGACAGGCAGGAACTGAAGCTTTCTTT CASSQGQAGTEAFF
TRBJ2-1 NA TRBV15 TRBD2 TGTGCCACCAGCCGGGGTAGCGGGAGGATAGATGAGCAGTTCTTC CATSRGSGRIDEQFF